These 26 T cell receptor beta chains were sequenced from one sample in a study of CD8+ T cells in alopecia areata. It was cDNA, reverse transcribed from extracted RNA, that served as the sequencing template. The data were produced by immunoSEQ multiplex PCR, yet TCRdb's version contains in-frame clones alone and is incomplete. The sample shows around 170,000 clones, 51% of them seen only once. Regarding treatment: oral pan-JAK inhibitor, 5-10 mg twice daily. The sample consisted of CD8+ T cells sorted from blood, taken around week 53, from a patient treated with tofacitinib. The receptors here all came from a human donor with alopecia areata.

This clone came up once. The chain is built from TRBV19 and TRBJ1-5; possibly TRBD1 for D (6 bases). Germline CDR1 reads LNHDA; CDR2 reads SQIVND (reference sequence). CDR3 length equals 14 residues. With 8 bases removed from V and 4 bases from J, the gap between germline ends came to 15 bases. CDR3 amino acids: CASSKAQGNQPQHF. CDR3 nucleotide sequence: TGTGCCAGTTCAAAGGCTCAGGGGAATCAGCCCCAGCATTTT.

This clone was picked up a small number of times. The chain carries TRBV11-2 and TRBJ2-1, with TRBD1 identical over 12 bases. The CDR3 length is 17 residues. V shed 3 bases and J 7 bases; nucleotides not matched to a gene: 10. Germline assignment: CDR1 SGHAT and CDR2 FQNNGV. This CDR3 is CASSFASGQGARNEQFF. CDR3 nucleotide sequence: TGTGCCAGCAGCTTTGCTTCGGGACAGGGGGCTCGGAATGAGCAGTTCTTC.

This chain uses TRBV5-1 with TRBJ2-3; 11 nucleotides line up with TRBD2. Germline CDR1 reads SGHRS; CDR2 reads YFSETQ. V lost 3 bases to trimming and J lost 2 bases; unmatched junction nucleotides: 11. The CDR3 loop spans 18 amino acids. Written as DNA, the CDR3 is TGCGCCAGCAGCTCCGGGGCACTAGCGGGGGCCAACACAGATACGCAGTATTTT. This encodes CASSSGALAGANTDTQYF.

The chain has TRBV5-4 and TRBJ2-3; the match to TRBD2 covers 16 bases. The J segment lost 5 bases and the V segment lost 4 bases, leaving 7 bases of the junction unmatched. CDR1 and CDR2 (germline): SGHNT, YYREEE (reference sequence). CDR3 length: 17 residues. CDR3 loop: CASSTGTSGGAGDTQYF. The CDR3 DNA sequence: TGTGCCAGCAGCACCGGGACTAGCGGGGGGGCGGGAGATACGCAGTATTTT.

This clone was seen only a few times. The chain combines TRBV7-2 with TRBJ1-5; D unresolved. V was pared by 5 bases and J by 0 bases, with 11 bases between. Germline CDR1 SGHTA, CDR2 FQGNSA. The CDR3 consists of 15 residues. DNA of the CDR3: TGTGCCAGCAGCCCTAGCGGAGATAGCAATCAGCCCCAGCATTTT. This sequence encodes CASSPSGDSNQPQHF.

V usage is TRBV19 and J usage is TRBJ2-2; D unresolved. The CDR3 is 14 amino acids. Germline assignment: CDR1 LNHDA and CDR2 SQIVND (reference sequence). The V and J ends lost 7 bases and 6 bases respectively, with 15 bases between them. In nucleotides, the CDR3 is TGTGCCAGTACCCCCCGAGGATGGCCCGGGGAGCTGTTTTTT. It specifies CASTPRGWPGELFF.

V is TRBV13 and J is TRBJ1-5, with D unresolved. This CDR3 is built from 12 residues. The V end lost 0 bases, the J end lost 11 bases, and 8 bases lay between the germline ends. Germline V lookup: CDR1 PRHDT, CDR2 FYEKMQ (reference sequence). CDR3 DNA: TGTGCCAGCAGCTTAGGGGAGGAAGCCCAGCATTTT. Protein: CASSLGEEAQHF.

The chain couples TRBV29-1 to TRBJ2-5, with unresolved D. The CDR3 is 10 residues long. Germline lookup yields CDR1 SQVTM and CDR2 ANQGSEA. V was trimmed by 3 bases and J by 9 bases, leaving 8 bases between them. In DNA, the CDR3 is TGCAGCGTTGATGAGGATGCCCAGTACTTC. This gives the protein CSVDEDAQYF.

The V gene is TRBV19, the J gene TRBJ2-7; D possibly matches TRBD1 or TRBD2 (5 bases each). Deletions cut 7 bases from V and 2 bases from J, with 21 bases between. The CDR3 is made up of 16 amino acids. The germline CDR1 and CDR2 sequences are LNHDA and SQIVND (reference sequence). In nucleotides, the CDR3 is TGTGCCAGTAAACGAGGGTTTGACAGCCTCACCTACGAGCAGTACTTC. The encoded protein is CASKRGFDSLTYEQYF.

The chain is built from TRBV6-5 and TRBJ2-3, with no clear D. Germline V gene data show CDR1 as MNHEY and CDR2 as SVGAGI. The CDR3 is 16 amino acids. The V end was cut by 0 bases, the J end by 0 bases, with 10 bases between. CDR3 DNA: TGTGCCAGCAGTTACTCGACATCTTCTAGCACAGATACGCAGTATTTT. Translation gives CASSYSTSSSTDTQYF.

The rearrangement links TRBV7-8 to TRBJ1-5; tentatively, D is TRBD1 (6 bases). The V gene lost 5 bases and the J gene lost 3 bases, with 14 bases spanning the gap. The CDR3 is made up of 15 amino acids. CDR1 is SGHVS, CDR2 FQNEAQ, per germline. CDR3 coding DNA: TGTGCCAGCAGCCCGTGGACAGTGTACAATCAGCCCCAGCATTTT. It translates to CASSPWTVYNQPQHF.

As regards this clone: One end of the junction fails to match germline, which may point to a read error. Other DNA variants within this sample encode the same CDR3. The genes are TRBV29-1 and TRBJ2-2; perhaps TRBD2 as D (6 bases). Germline assignment: CDR1 SQVTM and CDR2 ANQGSEA. CDR3 length equals 12 residues. CDR3 in amino acids: CSVVAGTGELFF. The CDR3 nucleotides are TGCAGCGTTGTTGCGGGGACCGGGGAGCTGTTCTTT.

This rearrangement joins TRBV7-6 to TRBJ2-1; 9 nucleotides line up with TRBD2. From germline, CDR1 is SGHVS and CDR2 FNYEAQ. The CDR3 runs 16 residues. V shed 2 bases and J 10 bases; nucleotides not matched to a gene: 12. The DNA of the CDR3 is TGTGCCAGCAGCTTAAGACCGGCGGGGGGGCCTTGGGAGCAGTTCTTC. It encodes CASSLRPAGGPWEQFF.

This chain links TRBV7-6 with TRBJ2-3; 8 bases line up with TRBD2. Germline lookup yields CDR1 SGHVS and CDR2 FNYEAQ. V was pared by 5 bases and J by 0 bases, with 7 bases of the junction left unmatched. The CDR3 extends over 16 amino acids. The CDR3: CASSPFASGSTDTQYF. The CDR3, as DNA: TGTGCCAGCAGCCCCTTTGCTAGCGGGAGCACAGATACGCAGTATTTT.

This chain connects TRBV5-1 to TRBJ2-7; tentatively, D is TRBD1 or TRBD2 (5 bases each). Germline lookup yields CDR1 SGHRS and CDR2 YFSETQ. V lost 0 bases and J 3 bases, leaving 10 bases between the germline ends. The CDR3 runs 14 residues. The chain's CDR3 is CASSLAGAGYEQYF. CDR3 DNA: TGCGCCAGCAGCTTGGCCGGGGCAGGCTACGAGCAGTACTTC.

The chain combines TRBV2 with TRBJ1-4; D gene uncertain. CDR1 and CDR2 from the germline V gene are SNHLY and FYNNEI. This CDR3 is 16 amino acids long. V shed 1 base and J shed 5 bases, with 14 bases lying between them. CDR3 nucleotide sequence: TGTGCCAGCAGTGAAGGTTCTGGCCGGAGGAATGAAAAACTGTTTTTT. Residues: CASSEGSGRRNEKLFF.

The genes are TRBV5-1 and TRBJ1-6; weak D call: TRBD1 (6 bases). The CDR3 spans 16 residues. V dropped 0 bases and J dropped 10 bases, with 17 bases sitting between them. In germline, CDR1 is SGHRS, CDR2 YFSETQ. CDR3 in DNA: TGCGCCAGCAGCTTGGCCTTCCGGGGGCTCGGATCACCCCTCCACTTT. Translated: CASSLAFRGLGSPLHF.

The V call is TRBV19, the J call TRBJ1-5; D might be TRBD1 (6 bases). The germline V gene has CDR1 LNHDA and CDR2 SQIVND (reference sequence). Trimming pared 3 bases from V and 0 bases from J, leaving 12 bases between. The CDR3 has 16 residues. The CDR3 loop is CASSIGTLSSNQPQHF. The CDR3 nucleotides read TGTGCCAGTAGTATCGGGACACTGTCTAGCAATCAGCCCCAGCATTTT.

V gene TRBV7-9 combines with J gene TRBJ2-1, with TRBD1 matching 7 bases. In germline, CDR1 is SEHNR, CDR2 FQNEAQ (reference sequence). The CDR3 contains 15 residues. V shed 5 bases, J shed 2 bases, and the junction held 6 bases outside the gene matches. In nucleotides, the CDR3 is TGTGCCAGCAGCCCCCGGACAGGCACCTACAATGAGCAGTTCTTC. Translation gives CASSPRTGTYNEQFF. Combining the CDR3 with reference TRBV7-9 and TRBJ2-1 gives the whole variable domain DTGVSQNPRHKITKRGQNVTFRCDPISEHNRLYWYRQTLGQGPEFLTYFQNEAQLEKSRLLSDRFSAERPKGSFSTLEIQRTEQGDSAMYLCASSPRTGTYNEQFFGPGTRLTVL.

This rearrangement joins TRBV29-1 to TRBJ1-1; TRBD1 agrees at 7 bases. J gave up 11 bases and V 4 bases, and 22 bases lay outside the gene matches. The germline V gene has CDR1 SQVTM and CDR2 ANQGSEA. This CDR3 comprises 16 residues. CDR3 in DNA: TGCAGCGTTGTATCAGCGCCGGGACAGTTACGAACGGGGGCTTTCTTT. Translated: CSVVSAPGQLRTGAFF.

This clone was seen only a few times. V gene TRBV15 combines with J gene TRBJ2-5, with 7 bases aligning to TRBD1. The CDR3 totals 14 residues. CDR1 and CDR2 from the germline V gene are LNHNV and YYDKDF (reference sequence). Trimming took 0 bases from V and 5 from J; bases not matched to a gene: 3. CDR3 in DNA: TGTGCCACCAGCAGAGAGACAGGGACGGAGACCCAGTACTTC. Translated: CATSRETGTETQYF.

The chain has TRBV13 and TRBJ2-7; 10 nucleotides agree with TRBD1. This CDR3 contains 14 residues. The V segment lost 5 bases and the J segment 2 bases; nucleotides outside the gene matches: 3. Per the germline V gene, CDR1 is PRHDT and CDR2 is FYEKMQ (reference sequence). This CDR3 is CASSTTGGPYEQYF. CDR3 DNA: TGTGCCAGCAGCACGACAGGGGGCCCCTACGAGCAGTACTTC.

In this sample, this clone turned up once. The rearrangement uses TRBV27 and TRBJ2-7; D is possibly TRBD1 (7 bases). The CDR3 runs to 16 residues. CDR1 is MNHEY, CDR2 SMNVEV, per germline (reference sequence). The V end lost 0 bases, the J end lost 0 bases, and 12 bases lay between the germline ends. CDR3 loop: CASSLSRGTASYEQYF. The CDR3 nucleotides read TGTGCCAGCAGTTTATCGCGCGGGACAGCCTCCTACGAGCAGTACTTC.

The chain combines TRBV30 with TRBJ1-1; D is undetermined. The length of the CDR3 is 13 residues. Germline V gives CDR1 GTSNPN, CDR2 SVGIG (reference sequence). Trimming removed 0 bases from V and 1 base from J, with 6 bases in between. Here the CDR3 reads CAWSVDENTEAFF. The CDR3 DNA reads as TGTGCCTGGAGTGTTGACGAGAACACTGAAGCTTTCTTT. The variable domain in full, with the rest retrieved from reference TRBV30 and TRBJ1-1, is SQTIHQWPATLVQPVGSPLSLECTVEGTSNPNLYWYRQAAGRGLQLLFYSVGIGQISSEVPQNLSASRPQDRQFILSSKKLLLSDSGFYLCAWSVDENTEAFFGQGTRLTVV.

This clone was recorded a few times. This chain connects TRBV2 to TRBJ2-1; 11 bases line up with TRBD1. Germline values: CDR1 SNHLY, CDR2 FYNNEI. Losses at the gene ends were 6 bases for V and 6 bases for J; bases not matched to a gene: 7. There are 15 residues in the CDR3. The CDR3 sequence: CASSLDRGRTNEQFF. The DNA of the CDR3 is TGTGCCAGCAGCTTGGACAGGGGGCGAACCAATGAGCAGTTCTTC.

The rearrangement joins TRBV27 to TRBJ2-7; D may match TRBD1 or TRBD2 (5 bases each). V was trimmed by 9 bases and J by 6 bases, leaving 9 bases between them. Germline loops: CDR1 MNHEY, CDR2 SMNVEV (reference sequence). The CDR3 is 10 amino acids. CDR3 sequence: CASGGVEQYF. For the CDR3, the DNA is TGTGCCAGTGGGGGTGTCGAGCAGTACTTC.